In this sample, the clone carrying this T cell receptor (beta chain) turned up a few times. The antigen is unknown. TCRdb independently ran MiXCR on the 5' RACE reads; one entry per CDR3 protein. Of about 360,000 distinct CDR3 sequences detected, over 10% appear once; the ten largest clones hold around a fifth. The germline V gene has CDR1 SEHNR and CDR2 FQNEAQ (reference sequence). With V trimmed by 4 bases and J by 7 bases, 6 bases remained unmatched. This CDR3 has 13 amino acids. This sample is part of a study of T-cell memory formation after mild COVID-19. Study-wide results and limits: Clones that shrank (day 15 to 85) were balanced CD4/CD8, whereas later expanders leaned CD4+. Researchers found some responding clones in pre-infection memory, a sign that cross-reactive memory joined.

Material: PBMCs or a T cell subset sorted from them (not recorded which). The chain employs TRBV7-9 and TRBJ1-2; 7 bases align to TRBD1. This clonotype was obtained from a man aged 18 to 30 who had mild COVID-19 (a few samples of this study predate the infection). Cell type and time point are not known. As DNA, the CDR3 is TGTGCCAGCAGCTCCGACAGGGTACCTGGCTACACCTTC. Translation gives CASSSDRVPGYTF.